The rows below give T cell receptor beta chains drawn from one sample of a study of blood T cell repertoires in COVID-19. TCRdb's copy holds only in-frame clones and misses some; the assay was immunoSEQ multiplex PCR. The sample yields 150,000 to 200,000 clones, 88% seen once. Material for sequencing was peripheral blood. These receptor sequences come from a human donor in a cohort sampled during active COVID-19. CDR3s include the opening cysteine and the closing phenylalanine or tryptophan. Each record gives: clone size, J gene, V gene, CDR3 length, D gene, CDR3 protein, CDR3 DNA. The D gene is left open where the match is weak. A clone size is listed for some rows: how often the clone was seen (once, few, many), or a class if it is expanded.

-	TRBJ2-6	TRBV11-2	15	-	CASTLGALGANVLTF	TGTGCCAGCACCTTGGGGGCGCTTGGGGCCAACGTCCTGACTTTC
-	TRBJ2-2	TRBV27	17	TRBD1	CASRGTGGLSGTGELFF	TGTGCCAGCAGGGGGACAGGGGGCCTCAGTGGCACCGGGGAGCTGTTTTTT
-	TRBJ2-7	TRBV27	16	TRBD1	CASSLGPGQGAREQYF	TGTGCCAGCAGTTTAGGCCCGGGACAGGGGGCACGCGAGCAGTACTTC
-	TRBJ1-1	TRBV7-2	13	-	CASSLVRGTEAFF	TGTGCCAGCAGCTTAGTCAGGGGCACTGAAGCTTTCTTT
once	TRBJ2-5	TRBV19	15	TRBD2	CASSIGLAGVETQYF	TGTGCCAGTAGTATTGGACTAGCGGGGGTTGAGACCCAGTACTTC
few	TRBJ2-5	TRBV28	15	TRBD2	CASSFGGAIGETQYF	TGTGCCAGCAGCTTCGGGGGGGCGATAGGAGAGACCCAGTACTTC
-	TRBJ1-4	TRBV28	24	TRBD1	CASSHIGTPTTGVSLPVTNEKLFF	TGTGCCAGCAGTCACATTGGGACCCCGACGACAGGGGTTTCACTCCCGGTAACTAATGAAAAACTGTTTTTT
-	TRBJ2-7	TRBV5-5	14	TRBD2	CASSLGAGGYEQYF	TGTGCCAGCAGCTTGGGAGCGGGAGGCTACGAGCAGTACTTC
-	TRBJ1-3	TRBV5-1	14	TRBD1	CASSLEGGGNTIYF	TGCGCCAGCAGCTTGGAAGGGGGCGGAAACACCATATATTTT
-	TRBJ1-3	TRBV5-1	16	TRBD1	CASSLGTGYSGNTIYF	TGCGCCAGCAGCTTGGGGACAGGCTACTCTGGAAACACCATATATTTT
-	TRBJ2-3	TRBV9	16	TRBD2	CASSVTSGGVKDTQYF	TGTGCCAGCAGCGTGACTAGCGGGGGGGTAAAAGATACGCAGTATTTT
once	TRBJ2-6	TRBV28	15	TRBD2	CGAAGAFSGANVLTF	TGTGGGGCCGCGGGAGCCTTCTCTGGGGCCAACGTCCTGACTTTC
once	TRBJ2-7	TRBV6-6	14	TRBD1	CASSYGTATYEQYF	TGTGCCAGCAGTTACGGGACAGCCACCTACGAGCAGTACTTC
-	TRBJ2-3	TRBV6-5	14	-	CASKSSGGTDTQYF	TGTGCCAGCAAAAGTTCCGGGGGAACAGATACGCAGTATTTT
-	TRBJ2-3	TRBV2	18	TRBD2	CASRKASGGAGGADTQYF	TGTGCCAGCAGGAAGGCTAGCGGGGGGGCCGGGGGAGCAGATACGCAGTATTTT
once	TRBJ1-4	TRBV2	11	-	CASSETSELFF	TGTGCCAGCAGTGAAACCTCAGAACTGTTTTTT
-	TRBJ2-7	TRBV30	15	-	CAWSVPQRALYEQYF	TGTGCCTGGAGTGTACCCCAGCGGGCGCTCTACGAGCAGTACTTC
-	TRBJ2-7	TRBV9	16	TRBD1	CASSVGEGAGTYEQYF	TGTGCCAGCAGCGTAGGCGAGGGGGCTGGAACCTACGAGCAGTACTTC
-	TRBJ2-7	TRBV20-1	14	TRBD2	CSASGTSGYYEQYF	TGCAGTGCTAGTGGGACTAGCGGATACTACGAGCAGTACTTC
few	TRBJ2-7	TRBV29-1	14	TRBD1	CSVESQGSSLEQYF	TGCAGCGTTGAGTCACAGGGGTCATCGTTGGAGCAGTACTTC
once	TRBJ1-6	TRBV6-5	15	-	CASRGASSYNSPLHF	TGTGCCAGCAGGGGCGCCAGCTCCTATAATTCACCCCTCCACTTT
-	TRBJ2-3	TRBV15	17	TRBD1	CATSRPLTGDGTDTQYF	TGTGCCACCAGCAGACCCTTGACAGGGGACGGCACAGATACGCAGTATTTT
-	TRBJ2-7	TRBV7-2	16	TRBD2	CASSLMAGGPQYEQYF	TGTGCCAGCAGCTTAATGGCGGGGGGGCCCCAGTACGAGCAGTACTTC
-	TRBJ2-1	TRBV5-6	15	TRBD2	CASSLDLAGGLEQFF	TGTGCCAGCAGCTTGGATCTAGCGGGGGGGCTTGAGCAGTTCTTC
-	TRBJ1-3	TRBV9	19	TRBD1	CASSVAGGPGGRSGNTIYF	TGTGCCAGCAGCGTAGCAGGGGGGCCAGGTGGAAGATCTGGAAACACCATATATTTT
-	TRBJ2-1	TRBV10-3	13	TRBD1	CAIEGTGSNEQFF	TGTGCCATCGAGGGGACAGGGAGCAATGAGCAGTTCTTC
-	TRBJ1-4	TRBV6-2/TRBV6-3	13	-	CASSLDPTGKLFF	TGTGCCAGCAGTCTTGATCCCACCGGGAAACTGTTTTTT
-	TRBJ2-6	TRBV3-1/TRBV3-2	15	-	CASSQVAAGANVLTF	TGTGCCAGTAGCCAAGTAGCAGCTGGGGCCAACGTCCTGACTTTC
-	TRBJ2-2	TRBV5-4	14	-	CASSLALAPGELFF	TGTGCCAGCAGCTTGGCACTAGCTCCCGGGGAGCTGTTTTTT
-	TRBJ2-7	TRBV30	11	-	CAWSRRYEQYF	TGTGCCTGGAGTAGGAGGTACGAGCAGTACTTC
-	TRBJ2-1	TRBV18	12	-	CASSPAGNEQFF	TGTGCCAGCTCACCGGCGGGAAATGAGCAGTTCTTC
-	TRBJ1-4	TRBV5-1	15	-	CASSPVIGGDEKLFF	TGCGCCAGCAGCCCAGTTATTGGGGGGGATGAAAAACTGTTTTTT
-	TRBJ2-1	TRBV29-1	14	TRBD2	CSVGGGLAGEIQFF	TGCAGCGTTGGTGGGGGACTAGCGGGAGAAATTCAGTTCTTC
-	TRBJ2-7	TRBV28	13	-	CASSSPPLPEQYF	TGTGCCAGCAGTTCCCCTCCTCTTCCGGAGCAGTACTTC
-	TRBJ1-1	TRBV2	13	-	CASRYTGNTEAFF	TGTGCCAGCAGATACACGGGAAACACTGAAGCTTTCTTT
-	TRBJ1-5	TRBV5-5	15	TRBD1	CASSLVGQGGQPQHF	TGTGCCAGCAGCTTGGTGGGACAGGGAGGTCAGCCCCAGCATTTT